The 14 T cell receptor beta chains in this list originate from one sample, sequenced in a study of T cell responses to AZD1222 COVID-19 vaccine. Data came from immunoSEQ multiplex PCR; TCRdb stores just in-frame clones and leaves some out. This sample yields about 22,000 clones, of which 82% are seen a single time; around 43% belongs to the top ten. This sample comprised peripheral blood, obtained on day 0 of AZD1222 vaccination. The source is an adult in good health.

The chain employs TRBV20-1 and TRBJ2-7; no firm D call. The CDR3 is 11 residues long. The V gene lost 0 bases and the J gene lost 3 bases, with 3 bases spanning the gap. CDR1 DFQATT and CDR2 SNEGSKA come from the germline V gene (reference sequence). CDR3 in amino acids: CSARDSYEQYF. As DNA, the CDR3 is TGCAGTGCTAGAGATAGCTACGAGCAGTACTTC.

The chain links TRBV4-2 to TRBJ2-7, with a tentative D call TRBD2 (5 bases). V was trimmed by 0 bases and J by 0 bases, leaving 9 bases between them. The germline V gene encodes CDR1 LGHNA and CDR2 YNFKEQ. CDR3 length equals 15 residues. In DNA form, the CDR3 reads TGTGCCAGCAGCCAAGAAGGCCTAGCCTCCTACGAGCAGTACTTC. This translates into CASSQEGLASYEQYF.

The chain's CDR3 is CASMVGATADTQYF. CDR3 DNA sequence: TGTGCCAGCATGGTAGGAGCCACCGCAGATACGCAGTATTTT. The chain employs TRBV25-1 and TRBJ2-3; D gene unclear. Trimming removed 7 bases at V and 4 bases at J, with 15 bases between. The CDR3 extends over 14 amino acids. Germline CDR1 is MGHDK and CDR2 is SYGVNS.

The chain joins TRBV19 to TRBJ1-6; D gene uncertain. The CDR3 sequence is 17 residues long. The germline gives CDR1 LNHDA, CDR2 SQIVND (reference sequence). Trimming took off 3 bases at V and 0 bases at J, with 12 bases between the two ends. The chain's CDR3 is CASSIDYHSSYNSPLHF. CDR3 nucleotides: TGTGCCAGTAGTATCGATTATCACAGCTCCTATAATTCACCCCTCCACTTT. The entire variable domain, with the rest obtained from reference TRBV19 and TRBJ1-6, is as follows: DGGITQSPKYLFRKEGQNVTLSCEQNLNHDAMYWYRQDPGQGLRLIYYSQIVNDFQKGDIAEGYSVSREKKESFPLTVTSAQKNPTAFYLCASSIDYHSSYNSPLHFGNGTRLTVT.

The chain employs TRBV9 and TRBJ1-6; 7 bases line up with TRBD1. With V trimmed by 4 bases and J by 10 bases, 17 bases remained unmatched. CDR1 and CDR2 (germline): SGDLS, YYNGEE. This CDR3 has 17 amino acids. The CDR3 protein is CASSSDRAGYGYSPLHF. The DNA for the CDR3 is TGTGCCAGCAGCAGCGACAGGGCCGGGTATGGGTACTCACCCCTCCACTTT.

This clone was seen a few times. The rearrangement links TRBV5-5 to TRBJ2-1; weak D call: TRBD2 (5 bases). The CDR3 runs to 15 residues. Germline V CDR1 and CDR2: SGHKS, YYEKEE (reference sequence). Trimming removed 0 bases at V and 0 bases at J, with 7 bases between. CDR3 coding DNA: TGTGCCAGCAGCTTGGGCGGGTCCTCCTACAATGAGCAGTTCTTC. This sequence encodes CASSLGGSSYNEQFF.

This sequence joins TRBV5-1 and TRBJ2-5; D is ambiguous. Germline V lookup: CDR1 SGHRS, CDR2 YFSETQ. The CDR3 extends over 13 amino acids. V lost 0 bases to trimming and J lost 5 bases, with 8 bases between them. CDR3 region: CASSLDVYETQYF. CDR3 DNA sequence: TGCGCCAGCAGCTTGGACGTGTACGAGACCCAGTACTTC. The variable domain in full, completed from reference TRBV5-1 and TRBJ2-5, reads KAGVTQTPRYLIKTRGQQVTLSCSPISGHRSVSWYQQTPGQGLQFLFEYFSETQRNKGNFPGRFSGRQFSNSRSEMNVSTLELGDSALYLCASSLDVYETQYFGPGTRLLVL.

V gene TRBV4-1 combines with J gene TRBJ2-7; D call uncertain. Trimming stripped 6 bases from V and 2 bases from J, with 17 bases between. Germline values: CDR1 MGHRA, CDR2 YSYEKL. This CDR3 region has 15 residues. DNA of the CDR3: TGCGCCAGCAGTCAGGTTACGAAGCGACCCTACGAGCAGTACTTC. Translation: CASSQVTKRPYEQYF.

The rearrangement links TRBV28 to TRBJ1-5, with 9 nucleotides matching TRBD1. The J segment lost 0 bases and the V segment lost 5 bases, leaving 2 bases of the junction unmatched. This CDR3 has 15 amino acids. CDR1 and CDR2 from the germline V gene are MDHEN and SYDVKM. Here the CDR3 DNA reads TGTGCCAGCAGTGACAGGGGGGATAGCAATCAGCCCCAGCATTTT. Residues: CASSDRGDSNQPQHF.

The chain recombines TRBV7-2 with TRBJ1-2, with 7 bases matching TRBD1. Germline values: CDR1 SGHTA, CDR2 FQGNSA. The junction had 13 bases not matched to a gene; V was cut back by 1 base and J by 8 bases. This CDR3 comprises 16 residues. The CDR3 bases are TGTGCCAGCAGCTTAGGCTTTAGAGGGGGCGGGGAGGGCTACACCTTC. This encodes CASSLGFRGGGEGYTF.

The genes are TRBV4-1 and TRBJ1-1, with D perhaps matching TRBD1 (6 bases). The CDR3 contains 15 residues. CDR1 is MGHRA, CDR2 YSYEKL, per germline. V was shortened by 0 bases and J by 1 base, with 9 bases between the two germline ends. The CDR3 DNA is TGCGCCAGCAGCCAAGAAGGGACAACGAACACTGAAGCTTTCTTT. Encoded protein: CASSQEGTTNTEAFF.

The CDR3 DNA reads TGTGCCAGCAGTGAAGGTCCAGGGGCTGAGCAGTACTTC. This sequence encodes CASSEGPGAEQYF. This chain uses TRBV6-1 with TRBJ2-7, with a weak D call TRBD1 (6 bases). The germline V gene encodes CDR1 MNHNS and CDR2 SASEGT. V lost 1 base, J lost 7 bases, and 11 bases lay in between. CDR3 length: 13 amino acids.

The J gene is TRBJ1-1, the V gene TRBV5-4; a weak D match, TRBD1 (6 bases). CDR3 length: 15 amino acids. The ends were cut back, 0 bases at V and 0 bases at J, with 9 bases in the middle. The germline V gene encodes CDR1 SGHNT and CDR2 YYREEE (reference sequence). The CDR3 nucleotides read TGTGCCAGCAGCTTGGCGTCAGGGGTGAACACTGAAGCTTTCTTT. Protein sequence: CASSLASGVNTEAFF.

The genes are TRBV28 and TRBJ1-4, with 7 bases aligning to TRBD1. With V trimmed by 6 bases and J by 8 bases, 9 bases remained unmatched. CDR1 is MDHEN, CDR2 SYDVKM, per germline. The CDR3 sequence is 14 residues long. CDR3 coding DNA: TGTGCCAGCAGGTCTCGACAGGGTTTGGAAAAACTGTTTTTT. Translation gives CASRSRQGLEKLFF.